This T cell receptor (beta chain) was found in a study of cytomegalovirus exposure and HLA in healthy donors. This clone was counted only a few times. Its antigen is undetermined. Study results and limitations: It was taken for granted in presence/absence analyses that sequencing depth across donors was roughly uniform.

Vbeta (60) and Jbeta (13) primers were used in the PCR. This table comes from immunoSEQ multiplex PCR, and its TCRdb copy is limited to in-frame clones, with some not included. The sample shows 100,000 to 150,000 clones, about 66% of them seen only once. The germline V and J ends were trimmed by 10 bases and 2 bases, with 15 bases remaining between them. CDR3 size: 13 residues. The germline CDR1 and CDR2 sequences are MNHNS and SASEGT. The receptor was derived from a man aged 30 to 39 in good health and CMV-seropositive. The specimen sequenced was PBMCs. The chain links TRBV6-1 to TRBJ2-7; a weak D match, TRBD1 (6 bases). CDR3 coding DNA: TGTGCCACCGTACAGGGCAGAACCTACGAGCAGTACTTC. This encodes CATVQGRTYEQYF.